Listed below are T cell receptor beta chains from one sample, sequenced in a study of human T cells and chemical hapten exposure. TCRdb reprocessed the reads via MiXCR and lists one record per CDR3 protein. The top ten clones hold approximately 1.5% of a sample with around 120,000 distinct CDR3 sequences, 8.5% to 9% of them seen once. The sequenced material came from whole blood. These receptors were collected from a human donor in good health. Some clones in this sample may be carry-over from other donors' samples. The CDR3 runs from the conserved cysteine through the conserved F or W. The D gene is left open where the match is weak. Expanded clones are given a class, and other clones once, few, many or no size at all.

v_call: TRBV11-2; d_call: TRBD1; clone_size: many; j_call: TRBJ2-7; cdr3_nt: TGTGCCAGCAGCTTAGATGAAGGACAGGCATACGAGCAGTACTTC; cdr3_aa: CASSLDEGQAYEQYF
v_call: TRBV25-1; d_call: NA; clone_size: many; j_call: TRBJ2-3; cdr3_nt: TGTGCCAGCAGTGAATATTTAGTCCGGGCAGGTCCGTATACGCAGTATTTT; cdr3_aa: CASSEYLVRAGPYTQYF
v_call: TRBV7-2; d_call: NA; clone_size: few; j_call: TRBJ1-2; cdr3_nt: TGTGCCAGCAGGCAGGATACTAATAACTATGGCTACACCTTC; cdr3_aa: CASRQDTNNYGYTF
v_call: TRBV12-5; d_call: NA; clone_size: many; j_call: TRBJ1-3; cdr3_nt: TGTGCTAGTGGTTTGACCTCTGGAAACACCATATATTTT; cdr3_aa: CASGLTSGNTIYF
v_call: TRBV5-1; d_call: TRBD1; clone_size: many; j_call: TRBJ2-7; cdr3_nt: TGCGCCAGCAGCTTGGCCGGGACAGGGAACATCTACGAGCAGTACTTC; cdr3_aa: CASSLAGTGNIYEQYF
v_call: TRBV6-1; d_call: NA; clone_size: many; j_call: TRBJ2-1; cdr3_nt: TGTGCCAGCAGCCAATCCCTATACAATGAGCAGTTCTTC; cdr3_aa: CASSQSLYNEQFF
v_call: TRBV7-6; d_call: TRBD2; clone_size: NA; j_call: TRBJ2-1; cdr3_nt: TGTGCCAGCAGCTTAGTAGCGGGAGATTACAATGAGCAGTTCTTC; cdr3_aa: CASSLVAGDYNEQFF
v_call: TRBV20-1; d_call: NA; clone_size: NA; j_call: TRBJ1-1; cdr3_nt: TGCAGTGCTAGAGAGAGGTCGAACACTGAAGCTTTCTTT; cdr3_aa: CSARERSNTEAFF
v_call: TRBV4-3; d_call: TRBD2; clone_size: NA; j_call: TRBJ2-7; cdr3_nt: TGCGCCAGCAGCCAAGATCTTTTGCGGGGGGGAAAGTACGAGCAGTACTTC; cdr3_aa: CASSQDLLRGGKYEQYF
v_call: TRBV29-1; d_call: TRBD1; clone_size: many; j_call: TRBJ1-1; cdr3_nt: TGCAGCGTGACGACAGGGAGCACTGAAGCTTTCTTT; cdr3_aa: CSVTTGSTEAFF
v_call: TRBV6-5; d_call: TRBD2; clone_size: many; j_call: TRBJ2-7; cdr3_nt: TGTGCCAGCAGTCCTAGCGGGAGCGTGGACTACGAGCAGTACTTC; cdr3_aa: CASSPSGSVDYEQYF
v_call: TRBV10-3; d_call: NA; clone_size: many; j_call: TRBJ2-1; cdr3_nt: TGTGCCATCAGCACGCCGGGACAAGTCTACAATGAGCAGTTCTTC; cdr3_aa: CAISTPGQVYNEQFF
v_call: TRBV25-1; d_call: TRBD2; clone_size: NA; j_call: TRBJ2-7; cdr3_nt: TGTGCCAGCAGTAAGACTAGCTCATCCTACGAGCAGTACTTC; cdr3_aa: CASSKTSSSYEQYF
v_call: TRBV3-1; d_call: TRBD1; clone_size: few; j_call: TRBJ2-1; cdr3_nt: TGTGCCAGCAGCCCCCGACAGGGGTCTCGCAATGAGCAGTTCTTC; cdr3_aa: CASSPRQGSRNEQFF
v_call: TRBV12-3/TRBV12-4; d_call: TRBD2; clone_size: many; j_call: TRBJ2-1; cdr3_nt: TGTGCCAGCAGTGCGACTAGCGGGGGGGCGAATGAGCAGTTCTTC; cdr3_aa: CASSATSGGANEQFF
v_call: TRBV12-3/TRBV12-4; d_call: TRBD2; clone_size: NA; j_call: TRBJ2-3; cdr3_nt: TGTGCCAGCAGTTTAGCGGGTGAACTAGCGGGAGGCCCGGGCACAGATACGCAGTATTTT; cdr3_aa: CASSLAGELAGGPGTDTQYF
v_call: TRBV10-3; d_call: NA; clone_size: few; j_call: TRBJ1-2; cdr3_nt: TGTGCCATCAGGTCGACGGGGGAAGATGGCTACACCTTC; cdr3_aa: CAIRSTGEDGYTF
v_call: TRBV19; d_call: NA; clone_size: few; j_call: TRBJ2-1; cdr3_nt: TGTGCCAGTACCGGCGACGGGAACTCCTACAATGAGCAGTTCTTC; cdr3_aa: CASTGDGNSYNEQFF
v_call: TRBV29-1; d_call: NA; clone_size: NA; j_call: TRBJ2-1; cdr3_nt: TGCAGCGTTGGTCGGCGGCCGCACGAGCAGTTCTTC; cdr3_aa: CSVGRRPHEQFF
v_call: TRBV27; d_call: NA; clone_size: NA; j_call: TRBJ2-3; cdr3_nt: TGTGCCAGCAGTTTAACGGGCAGCCAAGATACGCAGTATTTT; cdr3_aa: CASSLTGSQDTQYF
v_call: TRBV5-1; d_call: TRBD2; clone_size: few; j_call: TRBJ2-1; cdr3_nt: TGCGCCAGCAGCGCTCCGGGACTAGCGGCCTACAATGAGCAGTTCTTC; cdr3_aa: CASSAPGLAAYNEQFF
v_call: TRBV27; d_call: TRBD1; clone_size: few; j_call: TRBJ2-7; cdr3_nt: TGTGCCAGCAGTTTATCGGGACAGCGAACCTACGAGCAGTACTTC; cdr3_aa: CASSLSGQRTYEQYF
v_call: TRBV24-1; d_call: NA; clone_size: many; j_call: TRBJ1-2; cdr3_nt: TGTGCCACCCCGCGGGCAGCGTCTAACTATGGCTACACCTTC; cdr3_aa: CATPRAASNYGYTF
v_call: TRBV6-5; d_call: NA; clone_size: many; j_call: TRBJ2-3; cdr3_nt: TGTGCCAGCAGTCAGGATTGGAAAAATACGCAGTATTTT; cdr3_aa: CASSQDWKNTQYF
v_call: TRBV6-2/TRBV6-3; d_call: NA; clone_size: NA; j_call: TRBJ1-1; cdr3_nt: TGTGCCAGCAGCAAGACAGAGAACACTGAAGCTTTCTTT; cdr3_aa: CASSKTENTEAFF
v_call: TRBV29-1; d_call: NA; clone_size: few; j_call: TRBJ2-7; cdr3_nt: TGCAGCGTTGTCTACGCCACGACTTCCTACGAGCAGTACTTC; cdr3_aa: CSVVYATTSYEQYF
v_call: TRBV20-1; d_call: NA; clone_size: many; j_call: TRBJ2-3; cdr3_nt: TGCAGTGCTCTGGTGGGGCTCGGAGATACGCAGTATTTT; cdr3_aa: CSALVGLGDTQYF
v_call: TRBV5-1; d_call: TRBD2; clone_size: NA; j_call: TRBJ2-3; cdr3_nt: TGCGCCAGCAGCCCTACTAGCGGGAGGCGCCAGGACGATACGCAGTATTTT; cdr3_aa: CASSPTSGRRQDDTQYF
v_call: TRBV4-2; d_call: NA; clone_size: few; j_call: TRBJ2-1; cdr3_nt: TGTGCCAGCAGCCAAGATCTACGGACCTCTTACAATGAGCAGTTCTTC; cdr3_aa: CASSQDLRTSYNEQFF
v_call: TRBV20-1; d_call: NA; clone_size: NA; j_call: TRBJ1-3; cdr3_nt: TGCAGTGCTAGTAGGGAAGCGGGGGGAAACACCATATATTTT; cdr3_aa: CSASREAGGNTIYF
v_call: TRBV11-2; d_call: NA; clone_size: many; j_call: TRBJ2-3; cdr3_nt: TGTGCCAGCAGCTTAAAGGCAGTATCAGATACGCAGTATTTT; cdr3_aa: CASSLKAVSDTQYF
v_call: TRBV6-4; d_call: NA; clone_size: many; j_call: TRBJ1-2; cdr3_nt: TGTGCCAGCAGTTTACAGGGACGTGGCTACACCTTC; cdr3_aa: CASSLQGRGYTF
v_call: TRBV4-1; d_call: TRBD2; clone_size: NA; j_call: TRBJ2-3; cdr3_nt: TGCGCCAGCAGCCAAGATTTCGGTAGCGGGAGCCTCAGAAGGCGCACAGATACGCAGTATTTT; cdr3_aa: CASSQDFGSGSLRRRTDTQYF
v_call: TRBV15; d_call: NA; clone_size: few; j_call: TRBJ2-1; cdr3_nt: TGTGCCACCAGCAGAGACCCGGGAGCCCTCAATGAGCAGTTCTTC; cdr3_aa: CATSRDPGALNEQFF
v_call: TRBV7-9; d_call: NA; clone_size: many; j_call: TRBJ2-1; cdr3_nt: TGTGCCAGCAGCGCCCCTCTGGGACAGCAGTTCTTC; cdr3_aa: CASSAPLGQQFF
v_call: TRBV10-3; d_call: TRBD2; clone_size: many; j_call: TRBJ2-3; cdr3_nt: TGTGCCATCAGTGAACCTAGCGGGGGGGGAGATACGCAGTATTTT; cdr3_aa: CAISEPSGGGDTQYF
v_call: TRBV12-3/TRBV12-4; d_call: TRBD2; clone_size: many; j_call: TRBJ2-1; cdr3_nt: TGTGCCAGCAGTTTACGGACTAGCGGTCTCAATGAGCAGTTCTTC; cdr3_aa: CASSLRTSGLNEQFF
v_call: TRBV29-1; d_call: NA; clone_size: many; j_call: TRBJ1-1; cdr3_nt: TGCAGCGTTAGGGGGAATGAAGCTTTCTTT; cdr3_aa: CSVRGNEAFF
v_call: TRBV6-5; d_call: TRBD2; clone_size: NA; j_call: TRBJ2-5; cdr3_nt: TGTGCCAGCAGTTCCACCGGGACTAGAAAGACCCAGTACTTC; cdr3_aa: CASSSTGTRKTQYF
v_call: TRBV10-3; d_call: TRBD2; clone_size: few; j_call: TRBJ2-3; cdr3_nt: TGTGCCATCAGTGAAGGGGTCCGGACTAGGGTCACAGATACGCAGTATTTT; cdr3_aa: CAISEGVRTRVTDTQYF
v_call: TRBV7-3; d_call: TRBD2; clone_size: many; j_call: TRBJ2-2; cdr3_nt: TGTGCCAGCAGCTTAAAACCCCCGGGACTAGCGGGCACCGGGGAGCTGTTTTTT; cdr3_aa: CASSLKPPGLAGTGELFF
v_call: TRBV14; d_call: NA; clone_size: few; j_call: TRBJ2-5; cdr3_nt: TGTGCCAGCAGCCAAGATTCCGGGTACTGGGAGACCCAGTACTTC; cdr3_aa: CASSQDSGYWETQYF
v_call: TRBV7-6; d_call: NA; clone_size: many; j_call: TRBJ1-6; cdr3_nt: TGTGCCAGCAGCTTAGAATCATCGAATTCACCCCTCCACTTT; cdr3_aa: CASSLESSNSPLHF
v_call: TRBV7-8; d_call: TRBD1; clone_size: many; j_call: TRBJ1-4; cdr3_nt: TGTGCCAGCAGCAGCGACAGGGCTTGGGGAAAACTGTTTTTT; cdr3_aa: CASSSDRAWGKLFF
v_call: TRBV3-1; d_call: TRBD2; clone_size: many; j_call: TRBJ2-7; cdr3_nt: TGTGCCAGCAGCCAAGGAGGGACTAGCGGGAGTTTCTACGAGCAGTACTTC; cdr3_aa: CASSQGGTSGSFYEQYF
v_call: TRBV2; d_call: NA; clone_size: many; j_call: TRBJ2-3; cdr3_nt: TGTGCCAGCCCCTCTAGCGAAAGCACAGATACGCAGTATTTT; cdr3_aa: CASPSSESTDTQYF
v_call: TRBV5-6; d_call: NA; clone_size: NA; j_call: TRBJ2-7; cdr3_nt: TGTGCCAGCAGCTTGCCAGGCGGGCACGAGCAGTACTTC; cdr3_aa: CASSLPGGHEQYF
v_call: TRBV11-2; d_call: TRBD2; clone_size: few; j_call: TRBJ2-7; cdr3_nt: TGTGCCAGCAGCCCGAGGACTAGCGGGCCCCTCTACGAGCAGTACTTC; cdr3_aa: CASSPRTSGPLYEQYF
v_call: TRBV12-3/TRBV12-4; d_call: NA; clone_size: NA; j_call: TRBJ1-3; cdr3_nt: TGTGCCAGCAGTTTATTGGCCGTCTCTGGAAACACCATATATTTT; cdr3_aa: CASSLLAVSGNTIYF
v_call: TRBV12-3/TRBV12-4; d_call: NA; clone_size: NA; j_call: TRBJ2-3; cdr3_nt: TGTGCCAGCAGTTCCAATAGCGGTGTCACAGATACGCAGTATTTT; cdr3_aa: CASSSNSGVTDTQYF
v_call: TRBV27; d_call: NA; clone_size: few; j_call: TRBJ1-2; cdr3_nt: TGTGCCAGCAGTAATAGGGGGGGTGAGGATGGCTACACCTTC; cdr3_aa: CASSNRGGEDGYTF
v_call: TRBV7-8; d_call: NA; clone_size: many; j_call: TRBJ1-4; cdr3_nt: TGTGCCAGCAGCGCGGAGAGGGGGGATAATGAAAAACTGTTTTTT; cdr3_aa: CASSAERGDNEKLFF
v_call: TRBV25-1; d_call: NA; clone_size: many; j_call: TRBJ2-7; cdr3_nt: TGTGCCAGCAGTGACAGTTACGAGCAGTACTTC; cdr3_aa: CASSDSYEQYF